This is a list of T cell receptor beta chains from one sample in a study of T cell responses to AZD1222 COVID-19 vaccine. Data came from immunoSEQ multiplex PCR; TCRdb stores just in-frame clones and leaves some out. The repertoire holds roughly 91,000 clones, with about 92% as singletons. Sequenced material: peripheral blood, taken on day 0 of AZD1222 vaccination. All receptors come from an adult in good health. The conserved cysteine and the conserved F or W are not part of the CDR3 here. Fields, in order: J gene, V gene, CDR3 length, CDR3 protein.

>TRBJ1-1|TRBV28|12
ASSPGEPNTEAF
>TRBJ1-5|TRBV27|13
ASSEGYMDNQPQH
>TRBJ1-2|TRBV10-2|11
ASSEHPGYGYT
>TRBJ2-7|TRBV28|13
ASSADYIISYEQY
>TRBJ2-7|TRBV28|15
ASSLKDRGHLPYEQY
>TRBJ1-6|TRBV5-1|13
ASSLTGERNSPLH
>TRBJ1-1|TRBV5-5|14
ASSLDMTTGNTEAF
>TRBJ1-1|TRBV6-1|15
ASSEAGAGGGLPEAF
>TRBJ1-5|TRBV5-5|13
ASSGGQGPRQPQH
>TRBJ2-2|TRBV18|11
ASSPGTIRELF
>TRBJ1-1|TRBV29-1|11
SVTRTAAAEAF
>TRBJ1-4|TRBV7-9|13
ASSLGGAATEKLF
>TRBJ1-2|TRBV19|14
ASSIGAGQTAYGYT
>TRBJ2-1|TRBV6-5|13
ASSPRRGGGNEQF
>TRBJ2-1|TRBV7-2|10
ASSLEGGKQF
>TRBJ2-7|TRBV6-5|13
ASRDDSLIPYEQY
>TRBJ1-1|TRBV6-5|11
ASSPSMNTEAF
>TRBJ2-1|TRBV10-3|13
AISEWTSGDNEQF
>TRBJ2-7|TRBV5-1|13
ASSLALTSSYEQY
>TRBJ1-5|TRBV19|10
ATADGNQPQH
>TRBJ2-1|TRBV2|12
ASSEQGRHNEQF
>TRBJ2-2|TRBV5-4|13
ASSLGGVNTGELF
>TRBJ2-3|TRBV6-1|14
ASSEAIFGSSDTQY
>TRBJ1-1|TRBV10-2|15
ASSDIEAMGQGAGAF
>TRBJ2-1|TRBV7-3|13
ASSLKGGGPNEQF
>TRBJ1-1|TRBV9|11
ASSARQDTEAF
>TRBJ2-7|TRBV27|12
ASSFSGQGSEQY
>TRBJ1-1|TRBV28|13
ASSLTQGWKTEAF
>TRBJ1-2|TRBV30|11
AWSRGAGGGYT
>TRBJ2-3|TRBV6-6|13
ASSLGQGVTDTQY
>TRBJ1-2|TRBV5-4|12
ASSLARTGKGYT
>TRBJ1-2|TRBV2|13
ASRDLGGLESGYT
>TRBJ2-2|TRBV11-2|12
ASSPDRNTGELF
>TRBJ2-1|TRBV11-3|15
ASSSGGRRQGTSEQF
>TRBJ2-1|TRBV5-1|11
ASSQDNYNEQF
>TRBJ2-7|TRBV18|11
ASSAGGANEQY
>TRBJ2-7|TRBV28|13
ASRARLAGGYEQY
>TRBJ2-7|TRBV28|13
ASRQPTGLHYEQY
>TRBJ2-7|TRBV28|12
ASRQPGQGYEQY
>TRBJ2-7|TRBV5-1|11
ASSSQDSYEQY
>TRBJ1-2|TRBV5-5|10
ASAGIQDGYT
>TRBJ2-7|TRBV19|13
ASSTWTGPAYEQY
>TRBJ2-1|TRBV11-2|15
ASSFGSLAGVENEQF
>TRBJ2-2|TRBV2|11
ASSERQGGELF
>TRBJ1-5|TRBV19|12
ASSFSDREQPQH
>TRBJ2-7|TRBV11-1|13
ASSADRVGTYEQY
>TRBJ2-2|TRBV3-1/TRBV3-2|13
ASSQVGSDTGELF
>TRBJ2-7|TRBV6-5|12
ASSNPPGGNEQY
>TRBJ2-3|TRBV6-5|13
ASIGSGADTDTQY
>TRBJ1-2|TRBV19|10
ASSTQAYGYT
>TRBJ1-4|TRBV4-1|16
ASSHSLARATTNEKLF